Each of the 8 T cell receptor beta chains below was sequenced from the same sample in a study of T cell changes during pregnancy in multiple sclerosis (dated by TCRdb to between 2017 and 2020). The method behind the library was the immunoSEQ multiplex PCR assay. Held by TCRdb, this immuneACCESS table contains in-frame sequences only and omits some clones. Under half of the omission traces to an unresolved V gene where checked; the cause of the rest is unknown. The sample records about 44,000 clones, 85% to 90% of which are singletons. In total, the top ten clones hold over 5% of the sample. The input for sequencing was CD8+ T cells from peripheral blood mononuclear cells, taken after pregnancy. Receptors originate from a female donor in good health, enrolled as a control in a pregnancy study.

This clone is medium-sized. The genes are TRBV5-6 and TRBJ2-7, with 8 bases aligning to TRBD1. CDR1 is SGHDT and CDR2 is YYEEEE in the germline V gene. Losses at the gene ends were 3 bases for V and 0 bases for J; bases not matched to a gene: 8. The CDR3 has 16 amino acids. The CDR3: CASSSTGGDNSYEQYF. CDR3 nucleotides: TGTGCCAGCAGCTCCACAGGGGGAGACAACTCCTACGAGCAGTACTTC.

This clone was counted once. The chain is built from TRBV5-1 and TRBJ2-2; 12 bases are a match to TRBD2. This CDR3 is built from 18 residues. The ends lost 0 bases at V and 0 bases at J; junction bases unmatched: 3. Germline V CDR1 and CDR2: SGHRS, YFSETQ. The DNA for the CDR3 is TGCGCCAGCAGCTTGGGTCGGACTAGCGGGGCGAACACCGGGGAGCTGTTTTTT. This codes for CASSLGRTSGANTGELFF.

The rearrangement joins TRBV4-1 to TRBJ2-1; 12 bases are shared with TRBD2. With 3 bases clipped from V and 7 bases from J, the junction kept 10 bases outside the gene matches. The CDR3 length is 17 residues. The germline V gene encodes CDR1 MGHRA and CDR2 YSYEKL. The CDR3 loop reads CASSHLTSGGPGNEQFF. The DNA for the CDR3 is TGCGCCAGCAGCCACCTAACTAGCGGGGGGCCAGGGAATGAGCAGTTCTTC.

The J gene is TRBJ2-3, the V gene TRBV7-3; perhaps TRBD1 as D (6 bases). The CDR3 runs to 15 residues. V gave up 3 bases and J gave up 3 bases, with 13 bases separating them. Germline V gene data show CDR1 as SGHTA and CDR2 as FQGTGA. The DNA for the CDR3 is TGTGCCAGCAGCTTTGGGGGCGTGCGGACAGATACGCAGTATTTT. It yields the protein CASSFGGVRTDTQYF.

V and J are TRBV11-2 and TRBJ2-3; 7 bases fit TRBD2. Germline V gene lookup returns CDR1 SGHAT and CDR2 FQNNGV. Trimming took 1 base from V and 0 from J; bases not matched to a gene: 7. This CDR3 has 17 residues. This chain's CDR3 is CASSLGGAGGSTDTQYF. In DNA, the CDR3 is TGTGCCAGCAGCTTAGGGGGAGCCGGGGGGAGCACAGATACGCAGTATTTT.

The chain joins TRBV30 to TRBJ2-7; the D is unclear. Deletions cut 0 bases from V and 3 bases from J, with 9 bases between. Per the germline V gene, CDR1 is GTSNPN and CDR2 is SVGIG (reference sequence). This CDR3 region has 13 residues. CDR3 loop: CAWSVGSGYEQYF. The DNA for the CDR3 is TGTGCCTGGAGTGTTGGGTCGGGCTACGAGCAGTACTTC.

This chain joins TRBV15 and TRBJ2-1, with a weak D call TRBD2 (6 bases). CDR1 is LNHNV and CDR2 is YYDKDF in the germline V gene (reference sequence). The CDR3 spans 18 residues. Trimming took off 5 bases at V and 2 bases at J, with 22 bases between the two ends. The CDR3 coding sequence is TGTGCCACCAGCCCCCCCACGTTTTCGGGGGTGACCTACAATGAGCAGTTCTTC. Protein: CATSPPTFSGVTYNEQFF.

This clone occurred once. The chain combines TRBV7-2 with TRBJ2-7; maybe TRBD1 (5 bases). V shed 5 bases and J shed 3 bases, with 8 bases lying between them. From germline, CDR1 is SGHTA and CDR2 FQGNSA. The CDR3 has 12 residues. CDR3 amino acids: CASSAQGYEQYF. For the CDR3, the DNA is TGTGCCAGCAGCGCCCAGGGCTACGAGCAGTACTTC.